This TCR beta chain is from a study of T cell changes during pregnancy in multiple sclerosis. Sequencing was performed with immunoSEQ multiplex PCR; in TCRdb, only in-frame clones are kept and a portion is missing. The repertoire holds roughly 100,000 clones, with under 95% as singletons. Germline CDR1 LNHDA, CDR2 SQIVND (reference sequence). This CDR3 has 15 amino acids. With 4 bases clipped from V and 2 bases from J, the junction kept 2 bases outside the gene matches. The chain carries TRBV19 and TRBJ1-5; TRBD1 matches 10 bases. This specimen was peripheral blood, taken before pregnancy. This TCR was recovered from a female donor with multiple sclerosis, enrolled in a pregnancy study. The CDR3 protein is CASSNGQGGNQPQHF. The CDR3 DNA reads TGTGCCAGTAGTAACGGACAGGGGGGCAATCAGCCCCAGCATTTT.